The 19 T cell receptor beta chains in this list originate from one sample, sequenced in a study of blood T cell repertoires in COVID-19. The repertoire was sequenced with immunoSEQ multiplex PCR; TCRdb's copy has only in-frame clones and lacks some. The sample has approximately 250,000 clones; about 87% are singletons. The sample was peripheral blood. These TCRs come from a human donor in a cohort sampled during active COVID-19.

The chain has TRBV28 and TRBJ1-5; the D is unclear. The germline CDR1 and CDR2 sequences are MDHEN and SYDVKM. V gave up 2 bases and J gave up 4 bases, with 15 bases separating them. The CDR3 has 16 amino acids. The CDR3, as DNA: TGTGCCAGCAGTTTACCACCCCGAGGGCCTAATCAGCCCCAGCATTTT. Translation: CASSLPPRGPNQPQHF. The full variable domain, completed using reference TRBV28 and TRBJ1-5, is DVKVTQSSRYLVKRTGEKVFLECVQDMDHENMFWYRQDPGLGLRLIYFSYDVKMKEKGDIPEGYSVSREKKERFSLILESASTNQTSMYLCASSLPPRGPNQPQHFGDGTRLSIL.

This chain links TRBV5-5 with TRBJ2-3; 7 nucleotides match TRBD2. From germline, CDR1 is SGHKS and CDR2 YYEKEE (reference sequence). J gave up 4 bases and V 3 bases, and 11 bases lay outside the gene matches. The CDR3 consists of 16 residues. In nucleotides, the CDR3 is TGTGCCAGCAGCTCCCTGGCCAGCCGGGGGGCAGATACGCAGTATTTT. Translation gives CASSSLASRGADTQYF.

The CDR3 is CASSTPGQPNQPQHF. DNA for the CDR3: TGTGCCAGCAGCACACCGGGACAGCCTAATCAGCCCCAGCATTTT. This chain uses TRBV5-6 with TRBJ1-5; the match to TRBD1 covers 7 bases. The CDR3 loop spans 15 amino acids. The trim removed 4 bases at V and 4 bases at J, leaving 8 bases unmatched. Germline-derived CDR1 and CDR2 are SGHDT and YYEEEE.

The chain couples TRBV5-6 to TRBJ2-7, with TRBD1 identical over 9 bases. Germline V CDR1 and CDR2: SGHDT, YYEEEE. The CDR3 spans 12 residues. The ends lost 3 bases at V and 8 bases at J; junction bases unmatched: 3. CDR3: CASSYGTGKQYF. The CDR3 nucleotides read TGTGCCAGCAGCTACGGGACAGGGAAGCAGTACTTC. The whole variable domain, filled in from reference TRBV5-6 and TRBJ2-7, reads DAGVTQSPTHLIKTRGQQVTLRCSPKSGHDTVSWYQQALGQGPQFIFQYYEEEERQRGNFPDRFSGHQFPNYSSELNVNALLLGDSALYLCASSYGTGKQYFGPGTRLTVT.

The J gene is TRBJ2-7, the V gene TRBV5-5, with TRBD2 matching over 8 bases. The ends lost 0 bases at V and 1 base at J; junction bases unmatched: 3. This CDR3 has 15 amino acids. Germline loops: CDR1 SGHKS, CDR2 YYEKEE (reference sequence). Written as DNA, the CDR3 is TGTGCCAGCAGCTTGGTCGCGGGAGGTTCCTACGAGCAGTACTTC. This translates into CASSLVAGGSYEQYF.

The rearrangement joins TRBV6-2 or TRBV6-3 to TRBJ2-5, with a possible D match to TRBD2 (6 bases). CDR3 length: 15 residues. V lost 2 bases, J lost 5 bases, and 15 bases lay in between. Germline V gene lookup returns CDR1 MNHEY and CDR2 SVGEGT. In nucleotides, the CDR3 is TGTGCCAGCAGTTACCCCACCCTAGGGAGGGAGACCCAGTACTTC. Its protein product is CASSYPTLGRETQYF.

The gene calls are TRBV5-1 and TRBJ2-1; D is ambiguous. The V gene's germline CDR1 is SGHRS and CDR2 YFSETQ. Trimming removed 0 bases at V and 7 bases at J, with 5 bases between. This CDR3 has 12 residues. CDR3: CASSLALNEQFF. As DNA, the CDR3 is TGCGCCAGCAGCTTGGCCCTAAATGAGCAGTTCTTC.

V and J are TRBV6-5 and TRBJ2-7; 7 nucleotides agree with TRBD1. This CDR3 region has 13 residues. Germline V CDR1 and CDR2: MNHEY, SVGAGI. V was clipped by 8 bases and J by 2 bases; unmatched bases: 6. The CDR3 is CASSEQGPYEQYF. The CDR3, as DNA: TGTGCCAGCTCGGAACAGGGGCCCTACGAGCAGTACTTC.

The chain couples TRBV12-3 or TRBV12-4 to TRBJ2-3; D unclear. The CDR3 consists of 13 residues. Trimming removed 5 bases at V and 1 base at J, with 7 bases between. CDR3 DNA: TGTGCCAGCAGTCCAACACGCACAGATACGCAGTATTTT. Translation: CASSPTRTDTQYF.

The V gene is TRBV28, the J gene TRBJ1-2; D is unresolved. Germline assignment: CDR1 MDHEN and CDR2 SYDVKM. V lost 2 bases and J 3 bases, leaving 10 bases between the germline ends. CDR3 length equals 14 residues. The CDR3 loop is CASSLGSQDYGYTF. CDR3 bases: TGTGCCAGCAGTTTAGGGTCCCAGGACTATGGCTACACCTTC.

The CDR3 region is CASSQGFGGGYGYTF. CDR3 in DNA: TGCGCCAGCAGCCAAGGGTTCGGGGGTGGCTATGGCTACACCTTC. V gene TRBV4-1 combines with J gene TRBJ1-2; TRBD1 is a possible D gene (5 bases). The CDR3 covers 15 residues. V was cut by 1 base and J by 4 bases, with 13 bases left in between. Germline values: CDR1 MGHRA, CDR2 YSYEKL.

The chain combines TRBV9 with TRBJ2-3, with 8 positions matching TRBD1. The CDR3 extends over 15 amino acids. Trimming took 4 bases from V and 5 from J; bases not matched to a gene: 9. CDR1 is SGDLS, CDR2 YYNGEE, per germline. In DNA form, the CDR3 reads TGTGCCAGCAGCTCCCGGACAGGGCTGGGAGATACGCAGTATTTT. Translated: CASSSRTGLGDTQYF.

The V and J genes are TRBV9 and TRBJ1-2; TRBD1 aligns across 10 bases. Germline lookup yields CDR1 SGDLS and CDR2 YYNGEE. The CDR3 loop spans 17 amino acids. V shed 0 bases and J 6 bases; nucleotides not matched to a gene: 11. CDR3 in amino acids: CASSVALSTGGDHGYTF. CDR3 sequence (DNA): TGTGCCAGCAGCGTAGCCCTATCGACAGGGGGCGACCATGGCTACACCTTC.

The CDR3 spells CASSLTGSYNEQFF. As DNA, the CDR3 is TGCGCCAGCAGTCTAACCGGCTCCTACAATGAGCAGTTCTTC. This sequence joins TRBV5-1 and TRBJ2-1; D is undetermined. Deletions cut 5 bases from V and 0 bases from J, with 9 bases between. In germline, CDR1 is SGHRS, CDR2 YFSETQ. The CDR3 sequence is 14 residues long.

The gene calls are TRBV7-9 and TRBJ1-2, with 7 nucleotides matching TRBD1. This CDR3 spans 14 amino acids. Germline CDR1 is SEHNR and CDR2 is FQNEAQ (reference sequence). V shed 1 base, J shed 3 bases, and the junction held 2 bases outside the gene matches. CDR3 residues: CASSLGDRHYGYTF. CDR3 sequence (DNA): TGTGCCAGCAGCTTAGGGGACAGACACTATGGCTACACCTTC.

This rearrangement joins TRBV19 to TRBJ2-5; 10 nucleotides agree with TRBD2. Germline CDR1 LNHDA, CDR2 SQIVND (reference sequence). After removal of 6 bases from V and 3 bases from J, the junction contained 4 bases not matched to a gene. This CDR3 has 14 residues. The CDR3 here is CASRSGLAEETQYF. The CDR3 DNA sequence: TGTGCCAGTAGGTCCGGACTAGCGGAAGAGACCCAGTACTTC.

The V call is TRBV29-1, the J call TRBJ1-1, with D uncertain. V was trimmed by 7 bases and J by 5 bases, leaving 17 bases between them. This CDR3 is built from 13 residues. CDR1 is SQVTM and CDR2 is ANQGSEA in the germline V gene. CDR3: CSAPGRLGTEAFF. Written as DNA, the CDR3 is TGCAGCGCACCGGGTCGGCTCGGGACTGAAGCTTTCTTT.

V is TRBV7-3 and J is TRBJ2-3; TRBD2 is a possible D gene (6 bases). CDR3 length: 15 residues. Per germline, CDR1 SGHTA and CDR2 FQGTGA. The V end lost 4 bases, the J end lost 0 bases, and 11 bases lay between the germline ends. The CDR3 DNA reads TGTGCCAGCAGCTCGGGACTCCTTAGCACAGATACGCAGTATTTT. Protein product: CASSSGLLSTDTQYF.

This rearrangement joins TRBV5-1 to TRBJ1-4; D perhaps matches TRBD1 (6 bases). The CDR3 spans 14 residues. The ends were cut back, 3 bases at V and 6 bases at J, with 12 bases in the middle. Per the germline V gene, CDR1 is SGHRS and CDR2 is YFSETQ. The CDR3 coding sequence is TGCGCCAGCAGCTCGACAGGACGAGATGAAAAACTGTTTTTT. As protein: CASSSTGRDEKLFF.